This TCR beta chain was captured in a study of cytomegalovirus exposure and HLA in healthy donors. Study outcomes and limitations: Many donors carried some public TCRs, although rarity characterized most TCR sequences.

Using immunoSEQ multiplex PCR, the repertoire was profiled, and TCRdb retains in-frame clones only, with some absent. The sample lists about 220,000 clones; roughly 84% were seen once. Turning to this clone: Its antigen is currently unknown.

Separation from the roughly 690-subject first cohort characterized the roughly 130-subject validation cohort, to which the donors belonged. From germline, CDR1 is SNHLY and CDR2 FYNNEI. This CDR3 is 13 amino acids long. Trimming cost V 3 bases and J 1 base, with 7 bases left between them. The specimen sequenced was PBMCs. The chain couples TRBV2 to TRBJ2-7; a possible D gene is TRBD2 (5 bases). This receptor was obtained from a woman under 40 in good health and CMV-seropositive. This chain's CDR3 is CASSDSASYEQYF. For the CDR3, the DNA is TGTGCCAGCAGTGATAGCGCTTCCTACGAGCAGTACTTC.